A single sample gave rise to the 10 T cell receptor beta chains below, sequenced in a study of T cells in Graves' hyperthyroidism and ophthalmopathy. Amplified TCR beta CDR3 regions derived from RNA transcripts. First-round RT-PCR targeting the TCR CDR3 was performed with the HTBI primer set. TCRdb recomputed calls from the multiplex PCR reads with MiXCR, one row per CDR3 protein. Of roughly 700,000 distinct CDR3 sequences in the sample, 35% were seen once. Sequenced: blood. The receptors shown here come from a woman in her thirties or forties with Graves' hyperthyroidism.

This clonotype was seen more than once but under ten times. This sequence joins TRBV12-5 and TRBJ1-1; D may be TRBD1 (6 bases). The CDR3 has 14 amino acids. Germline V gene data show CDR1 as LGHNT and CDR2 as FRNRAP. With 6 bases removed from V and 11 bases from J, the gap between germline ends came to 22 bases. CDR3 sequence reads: CASGTSGTRESAFF. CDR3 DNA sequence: TGTGCTAGTGGCACCTCCGGGACAAGGGAATCGGCTTTCTTT.

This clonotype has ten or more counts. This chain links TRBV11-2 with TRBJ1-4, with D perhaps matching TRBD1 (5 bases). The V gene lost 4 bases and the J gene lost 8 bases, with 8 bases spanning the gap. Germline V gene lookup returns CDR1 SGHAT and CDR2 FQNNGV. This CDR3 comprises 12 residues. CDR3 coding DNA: TGTGCCAGCAGCTCCCGGGGGGAAAAACTGTTTTTT. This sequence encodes CASSSRGEKLFF.

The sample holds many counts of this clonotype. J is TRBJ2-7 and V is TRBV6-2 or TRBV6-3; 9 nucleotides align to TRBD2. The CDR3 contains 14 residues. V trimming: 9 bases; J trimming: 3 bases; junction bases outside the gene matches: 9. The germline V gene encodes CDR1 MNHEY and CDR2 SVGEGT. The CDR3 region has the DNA TGTGCCAGTAGGATAGCGGGGGCATACTACGAGCAGTACTTC. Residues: CASRIAGAYYEQYF.

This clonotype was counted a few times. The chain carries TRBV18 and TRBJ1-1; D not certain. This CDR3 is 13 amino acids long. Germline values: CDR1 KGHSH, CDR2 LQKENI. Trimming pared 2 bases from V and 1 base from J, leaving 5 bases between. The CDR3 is CASSPERNTEAFF. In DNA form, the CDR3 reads TGTGCCAGCTCACCAGAGCGGAACACTGAAGCTTTCTTT.

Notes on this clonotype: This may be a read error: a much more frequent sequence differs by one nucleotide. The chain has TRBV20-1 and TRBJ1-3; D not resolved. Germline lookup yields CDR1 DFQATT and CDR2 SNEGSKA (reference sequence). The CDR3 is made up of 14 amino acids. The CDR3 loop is CSARFGTNGNIIYF. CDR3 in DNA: TGCAGTGCCAGGTTTGGAACGAATGGAAACATCATATATTTT.

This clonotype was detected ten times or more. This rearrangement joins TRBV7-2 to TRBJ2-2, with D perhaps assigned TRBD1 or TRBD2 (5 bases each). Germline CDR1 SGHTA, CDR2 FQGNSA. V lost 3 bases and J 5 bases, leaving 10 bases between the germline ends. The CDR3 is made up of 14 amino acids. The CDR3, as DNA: TGTGCCAGCAGCTTTTCGGGGCAAACCGGGGAGCTGTTTTTT. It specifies CASSFSGQTGELFF.

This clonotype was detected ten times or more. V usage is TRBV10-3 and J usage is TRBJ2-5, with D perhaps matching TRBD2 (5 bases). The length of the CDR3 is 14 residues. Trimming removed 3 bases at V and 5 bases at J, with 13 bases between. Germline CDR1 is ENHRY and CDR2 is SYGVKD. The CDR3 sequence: CAISEALRRETQYF. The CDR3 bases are TGTGCCATCAGTGAAGCCCTAAGGAGGGAGACCCAGTACTTC.

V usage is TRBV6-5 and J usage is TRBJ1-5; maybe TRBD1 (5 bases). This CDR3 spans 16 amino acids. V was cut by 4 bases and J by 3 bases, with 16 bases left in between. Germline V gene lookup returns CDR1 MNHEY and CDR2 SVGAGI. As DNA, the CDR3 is TGTGCCAGCAGTTCAGTGACAGTGAGGTACAATCAGCCCCAGCATTTT. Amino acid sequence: CASSSVTVRYNQPQHF.

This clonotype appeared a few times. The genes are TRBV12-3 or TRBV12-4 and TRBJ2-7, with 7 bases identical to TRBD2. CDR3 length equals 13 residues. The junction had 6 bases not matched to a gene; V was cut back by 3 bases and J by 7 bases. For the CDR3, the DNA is TGTGCCAGCAGTTTTAGGGCCGGGGGGGAGCAGTACTTC. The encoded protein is CASSFRAGGEQYF.

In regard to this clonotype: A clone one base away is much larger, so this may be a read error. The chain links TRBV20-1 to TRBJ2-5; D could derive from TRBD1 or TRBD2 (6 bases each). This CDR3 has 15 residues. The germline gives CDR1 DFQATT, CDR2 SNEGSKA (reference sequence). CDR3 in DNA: TGCAGTGCTAGAGCCGTCGGGGGCCACCAAGAGGCCCAGTACTTC. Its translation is CSARAVGGHQEAQYF.